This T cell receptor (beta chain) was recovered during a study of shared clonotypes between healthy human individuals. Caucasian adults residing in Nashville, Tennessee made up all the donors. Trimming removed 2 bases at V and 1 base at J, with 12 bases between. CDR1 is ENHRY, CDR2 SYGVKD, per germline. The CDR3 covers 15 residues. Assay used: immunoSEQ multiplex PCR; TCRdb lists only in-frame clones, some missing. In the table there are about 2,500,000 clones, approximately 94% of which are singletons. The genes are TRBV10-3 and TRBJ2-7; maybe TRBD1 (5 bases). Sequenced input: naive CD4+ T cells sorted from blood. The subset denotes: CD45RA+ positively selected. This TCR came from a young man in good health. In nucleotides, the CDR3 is TGTGCCATCAGTGAGGGAACGGCAGGGTCCTACGAGCAGTACTTC. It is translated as CAISEGTAGSYEQYF.